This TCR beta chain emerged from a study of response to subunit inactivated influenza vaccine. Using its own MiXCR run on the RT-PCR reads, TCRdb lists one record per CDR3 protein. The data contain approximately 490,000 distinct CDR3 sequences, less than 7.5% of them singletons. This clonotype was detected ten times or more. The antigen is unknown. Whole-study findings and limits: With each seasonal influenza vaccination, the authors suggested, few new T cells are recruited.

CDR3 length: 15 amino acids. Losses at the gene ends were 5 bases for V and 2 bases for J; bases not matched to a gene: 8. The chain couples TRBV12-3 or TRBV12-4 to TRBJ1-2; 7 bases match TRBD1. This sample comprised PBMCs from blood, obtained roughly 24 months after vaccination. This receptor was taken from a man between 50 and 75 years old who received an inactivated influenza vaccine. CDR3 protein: CASSQTGAANYGYTF. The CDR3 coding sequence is TGTGCCAGCAGTCAAACAGGGGCCGCCAACTATGGCTACACCTTC.